This T cell receptor (beta chain) came from a study of chemoradiotherapy in HPV16-positive cancers. Study information: Candidate HPV-specific clones and shared TCR motifs came from a couple of HPV16-positive patients.

CDR1 is SGDLS and CDR2 is YYNGEE in the germline V gene. V shed 4 bases, J shed 0 bases, and the junction held 10 bases outside the gene matches. This CDR3 is built from 19 residues. Profiling relied on immunoSEQ multiplex PCR, and the TCRdb table lists in-frame clones only, not all of them. The table lists around 13,000 clones, less than 75% of them singletons, with over 15% in the top ten. Points on this clone: What it recognizes is unknown.

General study points: The functional HPV-specific definition rests on just a couple of HPV16-positive patients. HPV-responsive T-cell expansion during chemoradiotherapy was linked to improved recurrence-free survival in HPV16-positive patients. Candidate HPV-specific clones and E7-related TCR motifs grew in tumor during treatment.

The sequence was obtained from a human donor with HPV-associated anogenital cancer. Sampling was conducted from a patient who underwent chemoradiotherapy. The genes are TRBV9 and TRBJ2-3; 14 bases fit TRBD2. The CDR3 DNA is TGTGCCAGCAGCCCTAGAGGACTAGCGGGAGGCCTTAGCACAGATACGCAGTATTTT. Translation: CASSPRGLAGGLSTDTQYF. Full variable domain (rest looked up from reference TRBV9 and TRBJ2-3): DSGVTQTPKHLITATGQRVTLRCSPRSGDLSVYWYQQSLDQGLQFLIQYYNGEERAKGNILERFSAQQFPDLHSELNLSSLELGDSALYFCASSPRGLAGGLSTDTQYFGPGTRLTVL.